This is a list of T cell receptor beta chains from one sample in a study of post-analysis software for immune sequencing data. TCRdb analysed the PCR reads with MiXCR anew, one entry per CDR3 protein. The data show fewer than 850,000 distinct CDR3 sequences, roughly 27% seen once. Sequencing was performed on blood. These receptors were obtained from a girl aged 10-17 years with multiple sclerosis. CDR3s include the opening cysteine and the closing phenylalanine or tryptophan. D genes are given only for firm matches. Size values are once, few and many counts, or a class for expanded clones, and some rows have none.

v_gene	abundance	d_gene	j_gene	CDR3aa	CDR3nt
TRBV5-1	few	TRBD2	TRBJ2-1	CASSLPSRLAGAPTYNEQFF	TGCGCCAGCAGCTTGCCTTCGCGGCTAGCGGGGGCGCCCACCTACAATGAGCAGTTCTTC
TRBV9	-	-	TRBJ2-1	CASGTLNEQFF	TGTGCCAGTGGGACGTTGAATGAGCAGTTCTTC
TRBV7-9	-	TRBD1	TRBJ1-6	CASSPRTGLNSPLHF	TGTGCCAGCAGCCCGAGGACAGGGCTGAATTCACCCCTCCACTTT
TRBV20-1	-	TRBD1	TRBJ2-7	CSYIGDRGYEQYF	TGCAGTTACATCGGGGACAGGGGTTACGAGCAGTACTTC
TRBV21-1	-	-	TRBJ2-7	CASSKEVTPYEQYF	TGTGCCAGCAGCAAAGAAGTCACGCCGTACGAGCAGTACTTC
TRBV5-6	-	-	TRBJ1-6	CASSRRRAMNSPLHF	TGTGCCAGCAGCCGGAGGCGGGCAATGAATTCACCCCTCCACTTT
TRBV6-5	-	-	TRBJ2-7	CASSTRRDQYF	TGTGCCAGCAGTACGCGGCGAGACCAGTACTTC
TRBV5-1	few	-	TRBJ2-1	CASSLARGRYNEQFF	TGCGCCAGCAGCTTGGCCAGGGGGAGGTACAATGAGCAGTTCTTC
TRBV3-1	-	TRBD1	TRBJ2-7	CASSQGTGEIYEQYF	TGTGCCAGCAGCCAGGGGACAGGGGAAATCTACGAGCAGTACTTC
TRBV10-3	few	-	TRBJ1-5	CASTMGINQPQHF	TGTGCCTCAACGATGGGGATCAATCAGCCCCAGCATTTT
TRBV29-1	-	TRBD2	TRBJ2-1	CSVALVAGGHEQFF	TGCAGCGTTGCTTTGGTAGCGGGGGGGCATGAGCAGTTCTTC
TRBV12-3/TRBV12-4	once	-	TRBJ2-1	CASRLQGTGNEQFF	TGTGCCAGCAGATTACAGGGGACTGGAAATGAGCAGTTCTTC
TRBV7-9	-	-	TRBJ2-1	CASEMRGDERFF	TGTGCCAGCGAAATGAGAGGGGATGAGCGGTTCTTC
TRBV7-8	-	-	TRBJ2-3	CASSLAYRDTDTQYF	TGTGCCAGCAGCTTAGCCTATCGGGACACAGATACGCAGTATTTT
TRBV20-1	-	-	TRBJ2-2	CSAPTGQGRNGELFF	TGCAGTGCTCCGACCGGGCAGGGTCGAAACGGGGAGCTGTTTTTT
TRBV20-1	few	TRBD2	TRBJ2-1	CSARAHLTSSGGNEQFF	TGCAGTGCTAGAGCCCACTTAACGTCTAGCGGGGGGAATGAGCAGTTCTTC
TRBV5-1	few	TRBD2	TRBJ2-3	CASSLAGTRSTDTQYF	TGCGCCAGCAGCTTGGCGGGGACTAGAAGCACAGATACGCAGTATTTT
TRBV14	few	TRBD1	TRBJ2-7	CASSLGGQYLSEQYF	TGTGCCAGCAGCCTTGGGGGACAGTATCTGTCCGAGCAGTACTTC
TRBV12-3/TRBV12-4	-	-	TRBJ2-1	CASTLRLDYNEQFF	TGTGCCAGCACCCTCAGGCTGGACTACAATGAGCAGTTCTTC
TRBV28	-	-	TRBJ1-4	CASSPRARRYKLFF	TGTGCCAGCAGTCCACGGGCCCGTCGGTATAAACTGTTTTTT
TRBV4-3	-	TRBD2	TRBJ2-7	CASSQYGGAYEQDF	TGCGCCAGCAGCCAATACGGGGGGGCCTACGAGCAGGACTTC
TRBV9	few	TRBD1	TRBJ1-2	CASSAGADRNRGLDYGYTF	TGTGCCAGCAGCGCGGGGGCGGACAGAAACAGGGGGCTTGACTATGGCTACACCTTC
TRBV14	-	TRBD1	TRBJ2-7	CASSRGQGRIAYEQYF	TGTGCCAGCAGCCGAGGACAGGGGAGAATAGCGTACGAGCAGTACTTC
TRBV6-5	many	-	TRBJ1-1	CASRLMNTEAFF	TGTGCCAGCAGGCTTATGAACACTGAAGCTTTCTTT
TRBV7-9	-	TRBD1	TRBJ1-2	CASSFTGEHGGYTF	TGTGCCAGCAGCTTTACAGGGGAACATGGCGGCTACACCTTC
TRBV6-2/TRBV6-3	-	-	TRBJ2-7	CASTPVGGTTMEQYF	TGTGCCAGCACTCCCGTGGGGGGAACTACGATGGAGCAGTACTTC
TRBV7-9	once	TRBD1	TRBJ2-5	CASSREVGTGQETQYF	TGTGCCAGCAGCCGAGAGGTGGGGACAGGCCAAGAGACCCAGTACTTC
TRBV28	few	-	TRBJ2-1	CASSSLRLLWFF	TGTGCCAGCAGCTCTCTGAGGCTACTGTGGTTCTTC
TRBV9	-	TRBD1	TRBJ2-3	CASTDGEGGNYTDTQYF	TGTGCCAGCACCGATGGGGAAGGGGGCAACTACACAGATACGCAGTATTTT
TRBV5-1	-	TRBD2	TRBJ2-1	CASSLASGGLYSHNEQFF	TGCGCCAGCAGCTTGGCCAGCGGGGGGCTTTACTCCCACAATGAGCAGTTCTTC
TRBV12-3/TRBV12-4	once	TRBD1	TRBJ1-6	CASRPGQVPTSPLHF	TGTGCCAGCAGACCCGGACAGGTTCCAACTTCACCCCTCCACTTT
TRBV4-3	-	TRBD1	TRBJ1-2	CASSQRTGGGLYGYTF	TGCGCCAGCAGCCAGCGGACAGGGGGGGGTCTCTATGGCTACACCTTC
TRBV7-9	-	-	TRBJ2-3	CASSLGVDIRADTQYF	TGTGCCAGCAGCTTAGGAGTGGACATTAGGGCAGATACGCAGTATTTT
TRBV28	few	-	TRBJ2-1	CASRPKGEQFF	TGTGCCAGCAGGCCCAAGGGTGAGCAGTTCTTC
TRBV7-2	few	TRBD2	TRBJ2-3	CASSPRPGLAPDTQYF	TGTGCCAGCAGCCCCCGACCGGGACTAGCCCCCGATACGCAGTATTTT
TRBV4-3	-	TRBD1	TRBJ2-5	CASSTGTGRSVEQYF	TGCGCCAGCAGCACCGGGACAGGGAGGTCCGTGGAGCAGTACTTC
TRBV15	-	-	TRBJ1-2	CATSRDYQAVPNYGYTF	TGTGCCACCAGCAGAGACTACCAGGCAGTACCGAACTATGGCTACACCTTC
TRBV7-9	few	-	TRBJ1-2	CASSPFMMGHDYGYTF	TGTGCCAGCAGCCCTTTCATGATGGGACATGACTATGGCTACACCTTC
TRBV5-5	once	-	TRBJ1-4	CASSSHINEKLFF	TGTGCCAGCAGCTCCCATATTAATGAAAAACTGTTTTTT
TRBV20-1	many	TRBD1	TRBJ2-7	CSARETGVYEQYF	TGCAGTGCTAGAGAAACAGGGGTATACGAGCAGTACTTC
TRBV10-3	many	-	TRBJ2-1	CAISDQSGTEQFF	TGTGCCATCAGTGATCAATCTGGCACTGAGCAGTTCTTC
TRBV7-2	-	TRBD1	TRBJ2-7	CASSPWGQGSYEQYF	TGTGCCAGCAGCCCGTGGGGACAGGGGAGCTACGAGCAGTACTTC
TRBV12-3/TRBV12-4	-	TRBD2	TRBJ2-3	CASSPVGTSGGWSTDTQYF	TGTGCCAGCAGTCCAGTGGGGACTAGCGGGGGGTGGAGCACAGATACGCAGTATTTT
TRBV28	-	-	TRBJ2-5	CASSFQRETQYF	TGTGCCAGCAGTTTTCAGAGAGAGACCCAGTACTTC
TRBV5-1	once	-	TRBJ2-7	CASSSKGQREGYEQYF	TGCGCCAGCAGCTCAAAAGGACAAAGGGAAGGCTACGAGCAGTACTTC
TRBV25-1	once	-	TRBJ2-2	CATTGGTPSGELFF	TGTGCCACCACGGGCGGGACACCCTCCGGGGAGCTGTTTTTT
TRBV6-5	-	-	TRBJ1-6	CASSTPPGRPESPLHF	TGTGCCAGCTCAACACCCCCCGGCAGGCCAGAGTCACCCCTCCACTTT
TRBV2	once	-	TRBJ1-2	CASSESVYGYTF	TGTGCCAGCAGTGAATCCGTCTATGGCTACACCTTC
TRBV28	-	-	TRBJ1-4	CASMGNEKLFF	TGTGCCAGCATGGGTAATGAAAAACTGTTTTTT
TRBV6-5	-	-	TRBJ1-2	CASSHLVDGYGYTF	TGTGCCAGCAGTCACCTGGTTGATGGCTATGGCTACACCTTC
TRBV20-1	few	TRBD2	TRBJ2-5	CSAEGLAMTQYF	TGCAGTGCCGAGGGACTAGCCATGACCCAGTACTTC
TRBV12-3/TRBV12-4	-	-	TRBJ1-6	CASVRGAHNSPLHF	TGTGCCAGCGTAAGGGGAGCCCATAATTCACCCCTCCACTTT
TRBV24-1	-	-	TRBJ2-1	CATSETGEGQGEQFF	TGTGCCACCAGCGAGACAGGGGAGGGCCAAGGGGAGCAGTTCTTC